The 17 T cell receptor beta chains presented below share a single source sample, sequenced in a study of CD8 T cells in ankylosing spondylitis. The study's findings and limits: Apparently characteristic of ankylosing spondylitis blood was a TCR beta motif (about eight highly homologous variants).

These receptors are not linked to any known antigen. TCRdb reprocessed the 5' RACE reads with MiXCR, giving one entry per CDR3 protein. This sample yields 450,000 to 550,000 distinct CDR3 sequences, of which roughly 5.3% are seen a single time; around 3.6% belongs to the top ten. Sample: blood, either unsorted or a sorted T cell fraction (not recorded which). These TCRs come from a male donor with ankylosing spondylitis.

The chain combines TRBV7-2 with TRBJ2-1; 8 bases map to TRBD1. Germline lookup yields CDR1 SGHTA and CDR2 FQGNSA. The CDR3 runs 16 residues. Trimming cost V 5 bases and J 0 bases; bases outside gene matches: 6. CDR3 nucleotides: TGTGCCAGCAGCCCACAGGGGGGAAGCTCCTACAATGAGCAGTTCTTC. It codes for CASSPQGGSSYNEQFF.

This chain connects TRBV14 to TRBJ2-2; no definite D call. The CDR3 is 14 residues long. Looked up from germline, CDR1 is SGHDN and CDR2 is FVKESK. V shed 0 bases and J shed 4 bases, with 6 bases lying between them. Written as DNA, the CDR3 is TGTGCCAGCAGCCAAGATTACGGCACCGGGGAGCTGTTTTTT. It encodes CASSQDYGTGELFF.

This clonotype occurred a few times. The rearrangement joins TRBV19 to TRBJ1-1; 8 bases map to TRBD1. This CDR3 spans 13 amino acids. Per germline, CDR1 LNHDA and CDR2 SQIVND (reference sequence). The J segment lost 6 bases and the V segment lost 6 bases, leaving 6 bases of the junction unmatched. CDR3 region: CASRSQGAAEAFF. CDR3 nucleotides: TGTGCCAGTAGGTCCCAGGGGGCGGCTGAAGCTTTCTTT.

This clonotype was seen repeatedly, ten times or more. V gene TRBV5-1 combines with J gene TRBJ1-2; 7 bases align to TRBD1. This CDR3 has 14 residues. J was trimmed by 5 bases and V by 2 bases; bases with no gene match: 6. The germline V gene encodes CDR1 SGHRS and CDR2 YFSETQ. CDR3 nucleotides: TGCGCCAGCAGCTTCACCGGGACAGCTTATGGCTACACCTTC. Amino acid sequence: CASSFTGTAYGYTF.

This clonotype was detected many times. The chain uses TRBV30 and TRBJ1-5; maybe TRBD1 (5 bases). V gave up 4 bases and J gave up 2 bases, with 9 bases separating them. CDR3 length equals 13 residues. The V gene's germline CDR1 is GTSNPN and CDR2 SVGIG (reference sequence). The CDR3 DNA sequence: TGTGCCTGGACTTCACAGGGCAATCAGCCCCAGCATTTT. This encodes CAWTSQGNQPQHF. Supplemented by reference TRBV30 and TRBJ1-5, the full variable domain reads SQTIHQWPATLVQPVGSPLSLECTVEGTSNPNLYWYRQAAGRGLQLLFYSVGIGQISSEVPQNLSASRPQDRQFILSSKKLLLSDSGFYLCAWTSQGNQPQHFGDGTRLSIL.

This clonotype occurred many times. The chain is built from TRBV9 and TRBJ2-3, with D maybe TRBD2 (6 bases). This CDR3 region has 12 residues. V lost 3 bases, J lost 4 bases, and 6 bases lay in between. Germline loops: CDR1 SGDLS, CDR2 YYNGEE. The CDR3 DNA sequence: TGTGCCAGCAGCGCGGGAGCAGATACGCAGTATTTT. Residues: CASSAGADTQYF.

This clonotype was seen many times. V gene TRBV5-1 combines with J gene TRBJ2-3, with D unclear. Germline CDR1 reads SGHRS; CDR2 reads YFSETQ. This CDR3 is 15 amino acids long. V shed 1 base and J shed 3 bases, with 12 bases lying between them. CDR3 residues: CASSLRPTMTDTQYF. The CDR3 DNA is TGCGCCAGCAGCTTGAGGCCAACTATGACAGATACGCAGTATTTT.

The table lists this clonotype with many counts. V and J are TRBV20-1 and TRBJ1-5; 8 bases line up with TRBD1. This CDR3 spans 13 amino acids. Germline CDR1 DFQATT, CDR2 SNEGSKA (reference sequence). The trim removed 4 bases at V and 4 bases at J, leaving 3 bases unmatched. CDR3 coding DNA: TGCAGTGCTAACCAGGGGGCGAATCAGCCCCAGCATTTT. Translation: CSANQGANQPQHF.

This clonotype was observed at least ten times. CDR3 nucleotide sequence: TGTGCCACCAGCAGAGATCAGGCGGTTCAGTACTTC. Its protein is CATSRDQAVQYF. The chain has TRBV15 and TRBJ2-7; unclear D gene. Germline CDR1 is LNHNV and CDR2 is YYDKDF (reference sequence). Trimming stripped 0 bases from V and 10 bases from J, with 10 bases between. The CDR3 sequence is 12 residues long.

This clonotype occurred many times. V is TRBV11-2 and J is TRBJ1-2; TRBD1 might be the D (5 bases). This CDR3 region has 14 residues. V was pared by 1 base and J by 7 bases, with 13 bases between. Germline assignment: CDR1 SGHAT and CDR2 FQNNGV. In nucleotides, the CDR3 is TGTGCCAGCAGCTTAGGTCAGGGTTCGGGTGGCTACACCTTC. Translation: CASSLGQGSGGYTF.

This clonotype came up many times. CDR3 DNA sequence: TGTGCCAGCAGCTTGGTCGCGGGGTCCAAAAACATTCAGTACTTC. The encoded protein is CASSLVAGSKNIQYF. V and J are TRBV5-6 and TRBJ2-4, with D perhaps matching TRBD2 (6 bases). The CDR3 is made up of 15 amino acids. Per germline, CDR1 SGHDT and CDR2 YYEEEE. Between the trimmed V and J ends, which lost 0 bases and 2 bases, there was a span of 9 bases. The full variable domain, its missing parts supplied by reference TRBV5-6 and TRBJ2-4, is DAGVTQSPTHLIKTRGQQVTLRCSPKSGHDTVSWYQQALGQGPQFIFQYYEEEERQRGNFPDRFSGHQFPNYSSELNVNALLLGDSALYLCASSLVAGSKNIQYFGAGTRLSVL.

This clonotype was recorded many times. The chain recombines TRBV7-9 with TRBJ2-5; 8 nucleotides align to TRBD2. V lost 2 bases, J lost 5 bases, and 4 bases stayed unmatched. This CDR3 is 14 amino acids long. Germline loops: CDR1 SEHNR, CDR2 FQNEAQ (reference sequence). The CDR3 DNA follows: TGTGCCAGCAGCTTACGGGGGGGCTTGGAGACCCAGTACTTC. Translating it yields CASSLRGGLETQYF.

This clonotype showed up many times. DNA for the CDR3: TGTGCCAGCAGCCTTTCCCGTGGTGGAGGGGATACGCAGTATTTT. It specifies CASSLSRGGGDTQYF. The chain couples TRBV7-3 to TRBJ2-3, with TRBD2 as a possible D gene (6 bases). The V and J ends lost 5 bases and 6 bases respectively, with 18 bases between them. Germline V gene sequence: CDR1 SGHTA, CDR2 FQGTGA. The CDR3 totals 15 residues.

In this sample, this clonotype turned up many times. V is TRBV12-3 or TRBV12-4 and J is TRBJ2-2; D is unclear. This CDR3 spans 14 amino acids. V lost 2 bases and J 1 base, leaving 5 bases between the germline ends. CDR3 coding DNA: TGTGCCAGCAGTTTATGGGGGAACACCGGGGAGCTGTTTTTT. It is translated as CASSLWGNTGELFF.

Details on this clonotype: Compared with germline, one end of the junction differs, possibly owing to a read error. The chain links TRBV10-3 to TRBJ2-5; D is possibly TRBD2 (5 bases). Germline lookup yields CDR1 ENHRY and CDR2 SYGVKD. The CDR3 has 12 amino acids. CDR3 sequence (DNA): TGTGCCATTTCCGGGGTCCAAGAGGCCCAGTACTTC. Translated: CAISGVQEAQYF.

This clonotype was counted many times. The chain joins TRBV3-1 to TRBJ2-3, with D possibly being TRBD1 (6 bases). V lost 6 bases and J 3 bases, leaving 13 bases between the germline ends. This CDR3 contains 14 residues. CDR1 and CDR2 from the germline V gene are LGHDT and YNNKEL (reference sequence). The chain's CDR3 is CASSLRQGTDTQYF. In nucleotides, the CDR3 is TGTGCCAGCAGTTTAAGGCAGGGGACAGATACGCAGTATTTT.

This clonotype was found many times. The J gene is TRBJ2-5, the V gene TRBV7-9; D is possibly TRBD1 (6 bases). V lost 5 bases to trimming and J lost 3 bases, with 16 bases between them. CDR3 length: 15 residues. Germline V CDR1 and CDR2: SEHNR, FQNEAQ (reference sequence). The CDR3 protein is CASSGQGQSKETQYF. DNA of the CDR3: TGTGCCAGCAGCGGGCAAGGACAGAGTAAAGAGACCCAGTACTTC.